This entry features one T cell receptor beta chain sequence. Its cognate antigen has yet to be identified. Base quality data are lacking; no much larger clone is found one base away. TCRdb records Illumina HiSeq 1500 as the sequencer. TCRdb reran the public reads through fastp at Q25 and MiXCR, keeping productive beta chains. Rows are combined by CDR3 protein, so each entry shows the most common genes and DNA. The sample records 150,000 to 200,000 distinct CDR3 sequences, roughly 20% of which are singletons. Of the sample, about 25% falls within the top ten clones. CDR1 is given as SGHDN and CDR2 as FVKESK, both from the germline V gene. Including cysteine and phenylalanine, the CDR3 has 18 amino acids. The retained sequence is limited to the CDR3, 54 bases, with the frame set at the first base. Trimming at the junction amounts to 0 bases on V and 0 bases on J, and the germline ends lie 14 bases apart.

Reading the label with the study, this specimen's treatment or condition is: in vitro stimulation with specific CMV peptide epitopes to enrich CMV-specific T cells. These data originate in a study of T cell repertoires in cytomegalovirus infection (dated by TCRdb to 2018 to 2020). Some background on the complete study: Recently identified HLA-C-restricted CMV epitopes, whose presentation resists viral immunomodulation, were targeted by peptide stimulations together with well-studied HLA-B-restricted epitopes. The HLA type of each donor mattered for the analysis, because public TCR beta signatures pointed to carriage of CMV infection along with the matching HLA type.

The paper as a whole reports these results and caveats: The ex vivo response was dominated by HLA-C-restricted CMV-specific TCR beta clonotypes, which also provided the single most frequent clonotype in two of eight donors. Cumulative frequency of public TCR beta family members discriminated carriers of CMV infection plus the relevant HLA type in this cohort and an independent approximately 360-donor cohort.

This clonotype originated in a human donor in good health (CMV status not recorded). Some clones in this sample may be carry-over from other donors' samples. This specimen consisted of CD8+ T cells from cultured PBMCs, obtained from culture after CMV antigen stimulation. The chain is assembled from TRBV14 and TRBJ2-2; the D region may be TRBD1 or TRBD2, each matching 5 bases equally. CDR3 region: CASSQEDWDASNTGELFF. The bases are TGTGCCAGCAGCCAAGAGGATTGGGACGCATCGAACACCGGGGAGCTGTTTTTT.